These 21 T cell receptor beta chains share one sample of origin, sequenced in a study of T cell repertoires in cytomegalovirus infection. TCRdb re-analysed the reads in MiXCR, keeping a single row per CDR3 protein. This sample has 250,000 to 300,000 distinct CDR3 sequences, with roughly 25% found just once. The specimen sequenced was PBMCs. These receptors were taken from a human donor in good health (CMV status not recorded). Some clones in this sample may be carry-over from other donors' samples.

V is TRBV28 and J is TRBJ2-6; D unclear. Per the germline V gene, CDR1 is MDHEN and CDR2 is SYDVKM. The CDR3 consists of 14 residues. The V end was cut by 3 bases, the J end by 7 bases, with 10 bases between. CDR3 nucleotides: TGTGCCAGCAGTTTGTTAGGGCGAGCCAACGTCCTGACTTTC. Protein: CASSLLGRANVLTF.

This clonotype was counted only a few times. The gene calls are TRBV11-2 and TRBJ2-7, with TRBD2 matching 15 bases. CDR1 and CDR2 (germline): SGHAT, FQNNGV. V dropped 5 bases and J dropped 4; count of bases not matched to a gene: 15. This CDR3 contains 19 residues. For the CDR3, the DNA is TGTGCCAGCAGCGCGGGACTAGCGGGAGGACGATCTATGGGATACGAGCAGTACTTC. Its protein is CASSAGLAGGRSMGYEQYF.

The genes are TRBV7-2 and TRBJ2-3, with D possibly matching TRBD1 (5 bases). The CDR3 loop spans 14 amino acids. The V and J ends lost 0 bases and 6 bases respectively, with 10 bases between them. Germline CDR1 SGHTA, CDR2 FQGNSA. The CDR3 DNA reads TGTGCCAGCAGCTTAGCGAAGGGGATTGATACGCAGTATTTT. This gives the protein CASSLAKGIDTQYF.

The gene calls are TRBV2 and TRBJ2-2, with 10 bases aligning to TRBD2. From germline, CDR1 is SNHLY and CDR2 FYNNEI. V trimming: 6 bases; J trimming: 5 bases; junction bases outside the gene matches: 9. The length of the CDR3 is 16 residues. The CDR3 DNA follows: TGTGCCAGCAGGAGGGGAGAGCGGGGGGGGACCGGGGAGCTGTTTTTT. Its translation is CASRRGERGGTGELFF.

V is TRBV6-5 and J is TRBJ2-1, with D possibly TRBD1 on 6 matching bases. The germline V and J ends were trimmed by 0 bases and 10 bases, with 13 bases remaining between them. CDR1 and CDR2 from the germline V gene are MNHEY and SVGAGI. There are 14 residues in the CDR3. The CDR3 loop is CASSYSYRVPEQFF. The DNA for the CDR3 is TGTGCCAGCAGTTACTCCTACAGGGTCCCGGAGCAGTTCTTC.

J is TRBJ1-1 and V is TRBV7-9; 7 nucleotides match TRBD1. The germline V gene encodes CDR1 SEHNR and CDR2 FQNEAQ (reference sequence). V was clipped by 5 bases and J by 11 bases; unmatched bases: 20. This CDR3 has 16 amino acids. CDR3 DNA sequence: TGTGCCAGCAGCCCCCGGCTCTTGCAGGGGGTGGTCGGGGCTTTCTTT. It yields the protein CASSPRLLQGVVGAFF.

This clonotype was recorded a few times. The J gene is TRBJ2-7, the V gene TRBV6-2 or TRBV6-3, with 10 bases lining up with TRBD1. The germline CDR1 and CDR2 sequences are MNHEY and SVGEGT. V shed 5 bases, J shed 3 bases, and the junction held 4 bases outside the gene matches. The CDR3 consists of 14 residues. The CDR3 loop is CASSHRDRGYEQYF. The CDR3 nucleotides read TGTGCCAGCAGTCACCGGGACAGGGGCTACGAGCAGTACTTC.

This clonotype was observed a few times. The J gene is TRBJ2-7, the V gene TRBV29-1; D unresolved. The CDR3 is 13 residues long. CDR1 is SQVTM, CDR2 ANQGSEA, per germline. Deletions cut 1 base from V and 7 bases from J, with 14 bases between. The CDR3 region has the DNA TGCAGCGTTGAAGGGACCGCTTATATGGAGCAGTACTTC. Protein product: CSVEGTAYMEQYF.

Judged by abundance, this clonotype is medium-sized (0.01 to 0.1%). V gene TRBV27 combines with J gene TRBJ2-2; the match to TRBD2 covers 12 bases. The CDR3 is 17 residues long. Germline V lookup: CDR1 MNHEY, CDR2 SMNVEV (reference sequence). Unmatched junction bases numbered 12, after V lost 5 bases and J lost 8 bases. This CDR3 is CASSPTPLAGGQGELFF. The DNA for the CDR3 is TGTGCCAGCAGTCCCACGCCCCTAGCGGGGGGGCAGGGGGAGCTGTTTTTT.

This clonotype showed up just a few times. The chain carries TRBV2 and TRBJ2-3, with D possibly matching TRBD2 (6 bases). V was cut by 7 bases and J by 2 bases, with 13 bases left in between. Germline V gene sequence: CDR1 SNHLY, CDR2 FYNNEI. This CDR3 is built from 14 residues. CDR3 DNA: TGTGCCAGCAAGTCGGAGGGCAACACAGATACGCAGTATTTT. This encodes CASKSEGNTDTQYF.

V gene TRBV5-1 combines with J gene TRBJ2-7; 10 bases are shared with TRBD1. The V gene end was trimmed by 0 bases and the J gene end by 5 bases; junction bases not matched to a gene: 2. Germline values: CDR1 SGHRS, CDR2 YFSETQ. CDR3 size: 14 residues. CDR3 DNA sequence: TGCGCCAGCAGCTTGGCCGGGACAGGGGACGAGCAGTACTTC. It codes for CASSLAGTGDEQYF.

This clonotype has a handful of counts. The chain joins TRBV6-6 to TRBJ1-3; D not certain. The CDR3 length is 12 residues. V was cut by 7 bases and J by 0 bases, with 4 bases left in between. The germline CDR1 and CDR2 sequences are MNHNY and SVGAGI (reference sequence). The CDR3 is CASTNSGNTIYF. The CDR3 bases are TGTGCCAGCACCAACTCTGGAAACACCATATATTTT.

This clonotype occurred a few times. The V and J genes are TRBV30 and TRBJ2-1; TRBD2 might be the D (6 bases). CDR1 and CDR2 from the germline V gene are GTSNPN and SVGIG (reference sequence). The V and J ends lost 5 bases and 5 bases respectively, with 13 bases between them. The CDR3 consists of 13 residues. The CDR3 nucleotides are TGTGCCTGGGCGGGGCAGGCAGACAATGAGCAGTTCTTC. As protein: CAWAGQADNEQFF.

Only a few counts were recorded for this clonotype. The rearrangement links TRBV7-9 to TRBJ2-5, with 8 positions matching TRBD1. The germline V gene has CDR1 SEHNR and CDR2 FQNEAQ (reference sequence). The junction had 10 bases not matched to a gene; V was cut back by 5 bases and J by 2 bases. This CDR3 is 16 amino acids long. The CDR3 nucleotides are TGTGCCAGCAGCCCAGTCGCAGGGGGCTTACAAGAGACCCAGTACTTC. It is translated as CASSPVAGGLQETQYF.

The genes are TRBV28 and TRBJ2-1, with 9 positions matching TRBD2. V lost 7 bases to trimming and J lost 12 bases; unmatched junction nucleotides: 13. The length of the CDR3 is 14 residues. CDR1 and CDR2 (germline): MDHEN, SYDVKM. In nucleotides, the CDR3 is TGTGCCAGCAACATTCCAGCGGGAGGAGCGAGGCAGTTCTTC. It yields the protein CASNIPAGGARQFF.

This clonotype has more than one count but fewer than ten. This chain links TRBV7-9 with TRBJ2-7; D is uncertain. V lost 2 bases, J lost 2 bases, and 10 bases lay in between. The germline gives CDR1 SEHNR, CDR2 FQNEAQ (reference sequence). The CDR3 extends over 14 amino acids. The chain's CDR3 is CASSLSAQTYEQYF. Written as DNA, the CDR3 is TGTGCCAGCAGCTTATCGGCACAGACCTACGAGCAGTACTTC.

This chain joins TRBV20-1 and TRBJ2-7; perhaps TRBD2 as D (5 bases). Germline V lookup: CDR1 DFQATT, CDR2 SNEGSKA (reference sequence). CDR3 length: 12 amino acids. Trimming took off 3 bases at V and 6 bases at J, with 12 bases between the two ends. CDR3 nucleotide sequence: TGCAGTGCTAGCCGGACTCAAGCCGAGCAGTACTTC. This translates into CSASRTQAEQYF.

This clonotype occurred many times. The CDR3 reads CASSEETNYGYTF. CDR3 coding DNA: TGTGCCAGTAGTGAGGAGACTAACTATGGCTACACCTTC. The chain links TRBV19 to TRBJ1-2; D gene uncertain. This CDR3 contains 13 residues. V was clipped by 5 bases and J by 0 bases, with 7 bases between them. CDR1 and CDR2 (germline): LNHDA, SQIVND (reference sequence).

This clonotype was found many times. The rearrangement links TRBV7-2 to TRBJ2-5; D is undetermined. Germline loops: CDR1 SGHTA, CDR2 FQGNSA. The CDR3 extends over 15 amino acids. Deletions cut 5 bases from V and 3 bases from J, with 16 bases between. CDR3 nucleotides: TGTGCCAGCAGCCCGCCGGCAGCCTTTAAAGAGACCCAGTACTTC. Its translation is CASSPPAAFKETQYF.

The chain joins TRBV5-1 to TRBJ1-4; 10 positions agree with TRBD1. The CDR3 has 15 amino acids. Trimming took 4 bases from V and 8 from J; bases not matched to a gene: 8. From germline, CDR1 is SGHRS and CDR2 YFSETQ. For the CDR3, the DNA is TGCGCCAGCAGCCTAAGGACAGGGGGAAACGAAAAACTGTTTTTT. Its translation: CASSLRTGGNEKLFF. The entire variable domain, with the rest obtained from reference TRBV5-1 and TRBJ1-4, is as follows: KAGVTQTPRYLIKTRGQQVTLSCSPISGHRSVSWYQQTPGQGLQFLFEYFSETQRNKGNFPGRFSGRQFSNSRSEMNVSTLELGDSALYLCASSLRTGGNEKLFFGSGTQLSVL.

The table lists this clonotype with many counts. The V and J genes are TRBV7-2 and TRBJ2-2; TRBD2 is a possible D gene (5 bases). V dropped 7 bases and J dropped 1 base, with 16 bases sitting between them. Germline V CDR1 and CDR2: SGHTA, FQGNSA. The CDR3 is made up of 16 amino acids. DNA of the CDR3: TGTGCCAGCAATCTACCGACTACCCTGAACACCGGGGAGCTGTTTTTT. Its translation is CASNLPTTLNTGELFF.